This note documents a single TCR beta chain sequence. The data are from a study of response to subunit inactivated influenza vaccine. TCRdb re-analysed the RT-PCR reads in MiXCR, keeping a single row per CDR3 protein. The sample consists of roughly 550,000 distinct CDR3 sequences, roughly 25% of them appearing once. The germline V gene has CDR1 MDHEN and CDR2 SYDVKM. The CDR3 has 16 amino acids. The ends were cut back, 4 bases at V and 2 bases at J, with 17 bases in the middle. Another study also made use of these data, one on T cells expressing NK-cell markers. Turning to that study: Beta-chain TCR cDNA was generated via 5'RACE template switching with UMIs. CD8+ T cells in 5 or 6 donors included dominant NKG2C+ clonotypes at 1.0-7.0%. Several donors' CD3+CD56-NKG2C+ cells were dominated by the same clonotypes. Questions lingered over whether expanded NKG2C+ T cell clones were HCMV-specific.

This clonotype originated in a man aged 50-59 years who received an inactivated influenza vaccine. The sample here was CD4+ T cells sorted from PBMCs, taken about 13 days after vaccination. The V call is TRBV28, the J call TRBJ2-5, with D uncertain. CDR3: CASSSYNVRPQETQYF. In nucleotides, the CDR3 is TGTGCCAGCAGTTCTTACAACGTTAGGCCACAAGAGACCCAGTACTTC.